Listed below are T cell receptor beta chains from one sample, sequenced in a study of early stage breast cancer tumors. The data were produced by immunoSEQ multiplex PCR, yet TCRdb's version contains in-frame clones alone and is incomplete. The data hold 25,000 to 30,000 clones, with around 50% observed a single time. The source material was breast tumor tissue. These receptors were taken from a person aged 45 to 60 with breast cancer. CDR3s leave out the opening cysteine and the closing phenylalanine or tryptophan. Fields, in order: V gene, D gene, CDR3 protein. The D gene is left open where the match is weak.

v_call: TRBV7-8; d_call: .; cdr3_aa: ASSLKSLLQLPFF
v_call: TRBV10-3; d_call: TRBD1; cdr3_aa: ATLMDRDREANEQF
v_call: TRBV5-1; d_call: TRBD1; cdr3_aa: ASSFSGQGAAEAF
v_call: TRBV29-1; d_call: .; cdr3_aa: SVEKGLGTEAF
v_call: TRBV28; d_call: .; cdr3_aa: ASSARDTRRGQY
v_call: TRBV10-3; d_call: .; cdr3_aa: AISQGEAEQY
v_call: TRBV6-1; d_call: TRBD1; cdr3_aa: ASIGGSADYGYT
v_call: TRBV18; d_call: TRBD1; cdr3_aa: ASSPGQGVTNQPQH
v_call: TRBV11-2; d_call: .; cdr3_aa: ASSLSAEFYEQY
v_call: TRBV18; d_call: TRBD1; cdr3_aa: ASSPTGGAGNEQF
v_call: TRBV28; d_call: .; cdr3_aa: ASSSGANYGYT
v_call: TRBV18; d_call: .; cdr3_aa: ASSRPQGGYT
v_call: TRBV6-5; d_call: .; cdr3_aa: ASSPQVNTEAF
v_call: TRBV7-2; d_call: .; cdr3_aa: ASSTDLNQPQH
v_call: TRBV4-3; d_call: .; cdr3_aa: ASSQEGDYGYT
v_call: TRBV28; d_call: .; cdr3_aa: ASSFGQPQH
v_call: TRBV5-4; d_call: TRBD2; cdr3_aa: ASSSLAGGNNEQF
v_call: TRBV6-1; d_call: .; cdr3_aa: ASREQGRLAKNIQY
v_call: TRBV2; d_call: TRBD2; cdr3_aa: ASSFLAGIDTQY
v_call: TRBV5-8; d_call: TRBD2; cdr3_aa: ASRGLAGGAQY
v_call: TRBV13; d_call: .; cdr3_aa: ATLLLDTEAF
v_call: TRBV25-1; d_call: .; cdr3_aa: ASSWSAGELF